The 22 T cell receptor beta chains presented below share a single source sample, sequenced in a study of blood T cell repertoires in COVID-19. Some clones are missing from TCRdb's copy, which holds only in-frame ones; the method was immunoSEQ multiplex PCR. The sample records some 23,000 clones, 75% to 95% being singletons. The specimen was peripheral blood. Receptors originate from a human donor in a cohort sampled during active COVID-19.

The chain has TRBV6-5 and TRBJ1-6; 8 nucleotides line up with TRBD1. This CDR3 is 15 amino acids long. V gave up 7 bases and J gave up 5 bases; unmatched junction bases: 7. Germline lookup yields CDR1 MNHEY and CDR2 SVGAGI. As DNA, the CDR3 is TGTGCCAGCACTTTGACAGGGGTTAATAATTCACCCCTCCACTTT. Translating gives CASTLTGVNNSPLHF.

The genes are TRBV5-4 and TRBJ1-6, with 7 bases lining up with TRBD1. Per germline, CDR1 SGHNT and CDR2 YYREEE (reference sequence). V lost 4 bases and J lost 5; bases outside the gene matches: 9. This CDR3 has 16 amino acids. The CDR3 spells CASSAGQDRNNSPLHF. Written as DNA, the CDR3 is TGTGCCAGCAGCGCAGGACAGGATCGGAATAATTCACCCCTCCACTTT.

The chain uses TRBV2 and TRBJ1-1, with D uncertain. Germline V gives CDR1 SNHLY, CDR2 FYNNEI. The CDR3 is made up of 13 amino acids. Trimming cost V 6 bases and J 1 base, with 9 bases left between them. The CDR3 nucleotides read TGTGCCAGCAGCATAACATCGAACACTGAAGCTTTCTTT. Translated, it gives CASSITSNTEAFF. Full variable domain (rest looked up from reference TRBV2 and TRBJ1-1): EPEVTQTPSHQVTQMGQEVILRCVPISNHLYFYWYRQILGQKVEFLVSFYNNEISEKSEIFDDQFSVERPDGSNFTLKIRSTKLEDSAMYFCASSITSNTEAFFGQGTRLTVV.

This chain uses TRBV7-8 with TRBJ1-2; D uncertain. Per germline, CDR1 SGHVS and CDR2 FQNEAQ. V lost 4 bases and J lost 7, with 7 bases in between. CDR3 size: 11 residues. The CDR3 bases are TGTGCCAGCAGCTCCGGTTTTGGCTACACCTTC. Protein: CASSSGFGYTF.

V gene TRBV29-1 combines with J gene TRBJ1-2; 7 positions match TRBD1. This CDR3 comprises 14 residues. The germline CDR1 and CDR2 sequences are SQVTM and ANQGSEA. V was pared by 6 bases and J by 2 bases, with 9 bases of the junction left unmatched. The CDR3 DNA sequence: TGCAGCGTGGGGGACAGCTTCTCGAACTATGGCTACACCTTC. This codes for CSVGDSFSNYGYTF.

The chain employs TRBV5-1 and TRBJ1-1, with a weak D call TRBD1 (5 bases). This CDR3 spans 11 amino acids. V gave up 0 bases and J gave up 13 bases, with 10 bases separating them. Germline CDR1 and CDR2: SGHRS and YFSETQ. The CDR3 bases are TGCGCCAGCAGCTTGGGACAGACGGTTTTCTTT. Translation gives CASSLGQTVFF.

V is TRBV5-5 and J is TRBJ1-5, with D possibly being TRBD1 (6 bases). The CDR3 has 16 amino acids. Germline lookup yields CDR1 SGHKS and CDR2 YYEKEE (reference sequence). Trimming shortened V by 0 bases and J by 3 bases, and 13 bases separated the two germline ends. DNA of the CDR3: TGTGCCAGCAGCTTGGCCGGGCAGGGGAACAATCAGCCCCAGCATTTT. It codes for CASSLAGQGNNQPQHF.

The chain joins TRBV7-2 to TRBJ1-2; weak D call: TRBD1 (5 bases). The germline V gene has CDR1 SGHTA and CDR2 FQGNSA. This CDR3 has 12 amino acids. The V end was cut by 4 bases, the J end by 6 bases, with 9 bases between. CDR3 nucleotide sequence: TGTGCCAGCAGCTCCCGACAGAATGGCTACACCTTC. This encodes CASSSRQNGYTF.

The chain combines TRBV25-1 with TRBJ2-7, with D possibly TRBD2 on 6 matching bases. CDR3 length equals 16 residues. CDR1 and CDR2 (germline): MGHDK, SYGVNS. V lost 4 bases and J 2 bases, leaving 18 bases between the germline ends. CDR3 nucleotide sequence: TGTGCCAGCAGTGGGAACCCGGGGGTGCTGCCCTACGAGCAGTACTTC. It yields the protein CASSGNPGVLPYEQYF.

This clone showed up just a few times. CDR3 nucleotides: TGTGCCAGCAGCGCGGGGGACAATGAGCAGTTCTTC. It is translated as CASSAGDNEQFF. This chain links TRBV9 with TRBJ2-1, with D possibly matching TRBD2 (6 bases). The CDR3 loop spans 12 amino acids. Germline CDR1 is SGDLS and CDR2 is YYNGEE. Trimming left V 3 bases short and J 5 bases short, with 6 bases between. Variable domain in full (rest from reference TRBV9 and TRBJ2-1): DSGVTQTPKHLITATGQRVTLRCSPRSGDLSVYWYQQSLDQGLQFLIQYYNGEERAKGNILERFSAQQFPDLHSELNLSSLELGDSALYFCASSAGDNEQFFGPGTRLTVL.

The CDR3 sequence: CASSHRQGTIQETQYF. The CDR3 region has the DNA TGTGCCAGCAGCCACAGACAGGGAACCATCCAAGAGACCCAGTACTTC. The V gene is TRBV5-6, the J gene TRBJ2-5; 7 bases agree with TRBD1. Germline values: CDR1 SGHDT, CDR2 YYEEEE. This CDR3 has 16 amino acids. V shed 4 bases, J shed 1 base, and the junction held 10 bases outside the gene matches.

The V call is TRBV6-5, the J call TRBJ1-3; 11 bases agree with TRBD1. Germline-derived CDR1 and CDR2 are MNHEY and SVGAGI. The junction had 4 bases not matched to a gene; V was cut back by 8 bases and J by 7 bases. The CDR3 has 13 residues. The CDR3 sequence is CASVRDRGNTIYF. The CDR3 coding sequence is TGTGCCAGCGTCCGGGACAGGGGGAACACCATATATTTT.

The table lists this clone with a count of one. V gene TRBV9 combines with J gene TRBJ2-7; 7 positions match TRBD2. Trimming removed 0 bases from V and 0 bases from J; junction bases left unmatched: 3. Looked up from germline, CDR1 is SGDLS and CDR2 is YYNGEE. The CDR3 spans 15 residues. CDR3 nucleotides: TGTGCCAGCAGCGTAGAAGCGGGGAGCTCCTACGAGCAGTACTTC. Amino acid sequence: CASSVEAGSSYEQYF.

This clone was seen more than once but under ten times. J is TRBJ1-4 and V is TRBV6-5; 10 positions agree with TRBD1. This CDR3 is built from 14 residues. The germline V gene encodes CDR1 MNHEY and CDR2 SVGAGI. Unmatched junction bases numbered 3, after V lost 3 bases and J lost 8 bases. The CDR3 reads CASSYGQGGEKLFF. The CDR3 DNA reads TGTGCCAGCAGTTATGGACAGGGGGGAGAAAAACTGTTTTTT.

The genes are TRBV2 and TRBJ2-3, with 9 bases matching TRBD2. Per the germline V gene, CDR1 is SNHLY and CDR2 is FYNNEI. The CDR3 sequence is 17 residues long. The V segment lost 4 bases and the J segment 0 bases; nucleotides outside the gene matches: 8. In DNA form, the CDR3 reads TGTGCCAGCAGTGTGGAGCGGGGGGTAGGAAGCACAGATACGCAGTATTTT. Protein sequence: CASSVERGVGSTDTQYF. The full variable domain, its missing parts supplied by reference TRBV2 and TRBJ2-3, is EPEVTQTPSHQVTQMGQEVILRCVPISNHLYFYWYRQILGQKVEFLVSFYNNEISEKSEIFDDQFSVERPDGSNFTLKIRSTKLEDSAMYFCASSVERGVGSTDTQYFGPGTRLTVL.

The J gene is TRBJ2-7, the V gene TRBV11-2; 8 bases align to TRBD2. Germline-derived CDR1 and CDR2 are SGHAT and FQNNGV. The CDR3 contains 15 residues. The ends lost 2 bases at V and 5 bases at J; junction bases unmatched: 8. The CDR3 loop is CASSLYIAGSHEQYF. DNA for the CDR3: TGTGCCAGCAGCTTATACATAGCGGGGTCCCACGAGCAGTACTTC.

The chain couples TRBV7-9 to TRBJ1-1; 7 nucleotides match TRBD1. This CDR3 has 14 amino acids. Trimming at V came to 6 bases and at J to 3 bases, leaving 7 bases not matched to a gene. The germline V gene has CDR1 SEHNR and CDR2 FQNEAQ (reference sequence). CDR3 nucleotides: TGTGCCAGCAGGCCCACAGGGGCGCACACTGAAGCTTTCTTT. As protein: CASRPTGAHTEAFF.

The chain combines TRBV18 with TRBJ2-5, with TRBD2 matching over 7 bases. Germline trimming cut 3 bases from V and 5 bases from J; bases unmatched to any gene: 9. Per the germline V gene, CDR1 is KGHSH and CDR2 is LQKENI. This CDR3 is built from 15 residues. The CDR3 loop is CASSPWTSGTETQYF. CDR3 nucleotide sequence: TGTGCCAGCTCACCTTGGACTAGTGGGACGGAGACCCAGTACTTC.

The chain recombines TRBV6-5 with TRBJ1-1; D not certain. Germline-derived CDR1 and CDR2 are MNHEY and SVGAGI. The CDR3 runs to 14 residues. Trimming removed 5 bases from V and 0 bases from J, with 10 bases in between. The CDR3 DNA reads TGTGCCAGCAGTCCTCTCGGGATGAACACTGAAGCTTTCTTT. This sequence encodes CASSPLGMNTEAFF.

This chain links TRBV5-4 with TRBJ1-1; D is uncertain. Trimming took off 4 bases at V and 4 bases at J, with 17 bases between the two ends. The CDR3 has 15 amino acids. CDR1 SGHNT and CDR2 YYREEE come from the germline V gene (reference sequence). This chain's CDR3 is CASSLAGPGGTEAFF. Here the CDR3 DNA reads TGTGCCAGCAGCCTCGCCGGGCCCGGAGGCACTGAAGCTTTCTTT.

V gene TRBV5-6 combines with J gene TRBJ2-7; 7 bases fit TRBD2. This CDR3 comprises 16 residues. V shed 0 bases and J 2 bases; nucleotides not matched to a gene: 8. The germline CDR1 and CDR2 sequences are SGHDT and YYEEEE. The CDR3 reads CASSLGVAGLPYEQYF. CDR3 DNA sequence: TGTGCCAGCAGCTTGGGGGTAGCGGGTCTCCCCTACGAGCAGTACTTC.

V usage is TRBV29-1 and J usage is TRBJ1-2; 9 nucleotides line up with TRBD1. V shed 6 bases, J shed 7 bases, and the junction held 6 bases outside the gene matches. This CDR3 region has 12 residues. Germline-derived CDR1 and CDR2 are SQVTM and ANQGSEA. The CDR3: CSVQQGAAGYTF. The CDR3 coding sequence is TGCAGCGTCCAACAGGGGGCTGCTGGCTACACCTTC.